This TCR beta chain comes out of a study of OX40 agonist ivuxolimab in advanced cancers. About the study: Patients with prior anti-PD-1, anti-PD-L1 or anti-CTLA-4 therapy were eligible; less than 50% had some.

Germline CDR1 and CDR2: GTSNPN and SVGIG (reference sequence). This CDR3 has 13 amino acids. Some clones are missing from TCRdb's copy, which holds only in-frame ones; the method was immunoSEQ multiplex PCR. The sample has around 70,000 clones, approximately 90% seen once. This sequence originates from an adult with an advanced solid tumor such as melanoma, head and neck, liver or kidney cancer. Specimen: CD4+ or CD8+ T cells sorted from blood, collected in a trial of the OX40 agonist ivuxolimab. V usage is TRBV30 and J usage is TRBJ1-1, with TRBD1 identical over 9 bases. Here the CDR3 reads CAWGQGLNTEAFF. The DNA of the CDR3 is TGTGCTTGGGGACAGGGCCTAAACACTGAAGCTTTCTTT.